The 18 T cell receptor beta chains given below trace back to one sample, sequenced in a study of vaccination and CD4 T cells after COVID-19. These receptors are not linked to any known antigen. Sequencing of DNA taken from cultured CD4+ T cells relied on the Oncomine TCR Beta short-read assay. TCRdb independently ran MiXCR on the PCR reads; one entry per CDR3 protein. The data contain some 9,000 distinct CDR3 sequences, roughly 48% of them singletons. Treatment meaning: approximately nine-day PBMC culture with coronavirus spike peptide pools or control peptides (ViraFEST assay). Prior to the COVID-19 pandemic (2011-2018), the unexposed donor's CD4+ T cells were collected. The source material was CD4+ T cells from blood, cultured in vitro. The receptor set was obtained from a human donor in good health.

The chain couples TRBV10-2 to TRBJ2-2, with no clear D. Germline V gives CDR1 WSHSY, CDR2 SAAADI. There are 14 residues in the CDR3. Trimming took off 4 bases at V and 6 bases at J, with 12 bases between the two ends. The CDR3 here is CASSGLLPPGELFF. CDR3 coding DNA: TGCGCCAGCAGTGGGTTGCTACCACCCGGGGAGCTGTTTTTT.

The chain has TRBV29-1 and TRBJ1-4; TRBD1 agrees at 8 bases. Germline-derived CDR1 and CDR2 are SQVTM and ANQGSEA. CDR3 length: 12 residues. Trimming removed 7 bases from V and 8 bases from J; junction bases left unmatched: 6. The CDR3 here is CSGTGGEEKLFF. As DNA, the CDR3 is TGCAGCGGAACAGGGGGAGAGGAAAAACTGTTTTTT.

The chain recombines TRBV19 with TRBJ1-2; TRBD1 is a possible D gene (5 bases). Trimming took off 4 bases at V and 3 bases at J, with 18 bases between the two ends. The V gene's germline CDR1 is LNHDA and CDR2 SQIVND (reference sequence). This CDR3 is 16 amino acids long. The chain's CDR3 is CASSKAQGGVDYGYTF. The CDR3 region has the DNA TGTGCCAGTAGTAAGGCCCAGGGAGGCGTGGACTATGGCTACACCTTC.

The CDR3 region has the DNA TGTGCCAGCAGCTGGACAGGGGGGGGTCACACCGGGGAGCTGTTTTTT. Its translation is CASSWTGGGHTGELFF. The rearrangement links TRBV27 to TRBJ2-2; 10 positions agree with TRBD1. Germline values: CDR1 MNHEY, CDR2 SMNVEV (reference sequence). After removal of 6 bases from V and 3 bases from J, the junction contained 7 bases not matched to a gene. This CDR3 spans 16 amino acids.

This rearrangement joins TRBV20-1 to TRBJ2-3; 15 bases match TRBD2. The germline gives CDR1 DFQATT, CDR2 SNEGSKA (reference sequence). Trimming at V came to 7 bases and at J to 3 bases, leaving 11 bases not matched to a gene. The CDR3 sequence is 17 residues long. CDR3 in amino acids: CSVGTGLAGGPTDTQYF. In nucleotides, the CDR3 is TGCAGTGTCGGGACCGGACTAGCGGGGGGGCCAACAGATACGCAGTATTTT.

The sample holds a few counts of this clonotype. The chain uses TRBV2 and TRBJ2-7; 10 bases match TRBD1. With V trimmed by 7 bases and J by 7 bases, 7 bases remained unmatched. Per the germline V gene, CDR1 is SNHLY and CDR2 is FYNNEI. This CDR3 has 13 residues. CDR3 bases: TGTGCCAGCAAAAGGACAGGGGGGAGTGAGCAGTACTTC. This encodes CASKRTGGSEQYF.

The chain has TRBV5-1 and TRBJ2-7; D not certain. V lost 5 bases to trimming and J lost 2 bases, with 17 bases between them. The CDR3 contains 15 residues. From germline, CDR1 is SGHRS and CDR2 YFSETQ. The CDR3 spells CASRNGALQTYEQYF. Here the CDR3 DNA reads TGCGCCAGCAGGAACGGAGCGCTCCAGACCTACGAGCAGTACTTC.

This chain uses TRBV21-1 with TRBJ1-2. TRBV21-1 is deemed a pseudogene. This CDR3 spans 13 amino acids. The CDR3: CASSKGFEHGYTF. CDR3 DNA: TGTGCCAGCAGCAAGGGGTTCGAGCATGGCTACACCTTC.

The chain carries TRBV5-1 and TRBJ2-7; D gene uncertain. In germline, CDR1 is SGHRS, CDR2 YFSETQ. CDR3 length: 14 amino acids. Trimming took 0 bases from V and 7 from J, leaving 14 bases between them. The chain's CDR3 is CASSLEQPPREQYF. In DNA form, the CDR3 reads TGCGCCAGCAGCTTGGAGCAGCCACCTAGGGAGCAGTACTTC.

The chain has TRBV6-2 or TRBV6-3 and TRBJ1-1; D unresolved. CDR1 is MNHEY and CDR2 is SVGEGT in the germline V gene. V was shortened by 0 bases and J by 3 bases, with 11 bases between the two germline ends. The CDR3 length is 15 residues. CDR3 loop: CASSYSSVRYTEAFF. DNA for the CDR3: TGTGCCAGCAGTTACTCGTCGGTCAGATACACTGAAGCTTTCTTT.

This clonotype has a handful of counts. This chain joins TRBV6-1 and TRBJ2-3, with 7 bases matching TRBD2. From germline, CDR1 is MNHNS and CDR2 SASEGT. The ends lost 2 bases at V and 10 bases at J; junction bases unmatched: 6. There are 13 residues in the CDR3. In DNA, the CDR3 is TGTGCCAGCAGTGAATCCGCGGGAGCGGCGCAGTATTTT. Residues: CASSESAGAAQYF.

The V call is TRBV6-5, the J call TRBJ1-1; D unresolved. This CDR3 has 13 residues. Per germline, CDR1 MNHEY and CDR2 SVGAGI. V was clipped by 4 bases and J by 2 bases, with 8 bases between them. In DNA form, the CDR3 reads TGTGCCAGCAGTTCCTACACCAACACTGAAGCTTTCTTT. Its translation: CASSSYTNTEAFF.

The J gene is TRBJ1-1, the V gene TRBV6-5; TRBD1 is a possible D gene (5 bases). The CDR3 totals 14 residues. The V gene lost 2 bases and the J gene lost 0 bases, with 7 bases spanning the gap. The V gene's germline CDR1 is MNHEY and CDR2 SVGAGI. CDR3 coding DNA: TGTGCCAGCAGTTACCAGGGCTTGAACACTGAAGCTTTCTTT. It codes for CASSYQGLNTEAFF.

The J gene is TRBJ1-4, the V gene TRBV15, with D tentatively TRBD1 (6 bases). Germline loops: CDR1 LNHNV, CDR2 YYDKDF (reference sequence). V dropped 1 base and J dropped 8 bases, with 17 bases sitting between them. The CDR3 length is 16 residues. The CDR3, as DNA: TGTGCCACCAGCAGAGCTGGGGCGGGGGCAGGAGAAAAACTGTTTTTT. Its translation is CATSRAGAGAGEKLFF.

The J gene is TRBJ2-7, the V gene TRBV6-1; possible D gene TRBD1, 6 bases. Trimming removed 7 bases from V and 0 bases from J, with 16 bases in between. This CDR3 contains 15 residues. In germline, CDR1 is MNHNS, CDR2 SASEGT. CDR3 amino acids: CASIRPGQFSYEQYF. CDR3 nucleotides: TGTGCCAGCATTCGACCCGGACAGTTCTCCTACGAGCAGTACTTC.

V and J are TRBV6-1 and TRBJ1-2; D might be TRBD1 (6 bases). The CDR3 has 15 amino acids. Looked up from germline, CDR1 is MNHNS and CDR2 is SASEGT. Trimming removed 7 bases at V and 3 bases at J, with 18 bases between. CDR3 DNA sequence: TGTGCCAGCACAGGTTCCGGGCAGGGGTACTATGGCTACACCTTC. It translates to CASTGSGQGYYGYTF.

This clonotype was counted between two and nine times. This chain uses TRBV6-5 with TRBJ1-6; 9 bases line up with TRBD1. V shed 4 bases and J 10 bases; nucleotides not matched to a gene: 8. The CDR3 spans 15 residues. Germline CDR1 and CDR2: MNHEY and SVGAGI. The CDR3 loop reads CASSSQGTGTSPLHF. The CDR3 nucleotides are TGTGCCAGCAGTTCGCAGGGGACAGGGACCTCACCCCTCCACTTT.

The chain recombines TRBV6-1 with TRBJ1-1; no reliable D call. The ends were cut back, 6 bases at V and 2 bases at J, with 10 bases in the middle. CDR1 MNHNS and CDR2 SASEGT come from the germline V gene. The CDR3 totals 13 residues. CDR3 DNA: TGTGCCAGCAGCATGACTGTTAACACTGAAGCTTTCTTT. It specifies CASSMTVNTEAFF.